This TCR beta chain was obtained from a study of blood T cell repertoires in COVID-19. The protocol was immunoSEQ multiplex PCR, while the TCRdb copy is restricted to in-frame clones and leaves out a portion. This table holds about 220,000 clones, about 78% found once. The CDR3 extends over 14 amino acids. The V gene lost 6 bases and the J gene lost 2 bases, with 13 bases spanning the gap. The germline CDR1 and CDR2 sequences are SEHNR and FQNEAQ (reference sequence). The chain links TRBV7-9 to TRBJ2-5; D is perhaps TRBD2 (5 bases). The TCR sequence derives from an older woman with acute or convalescent COVID-19. Sequenced sample: peripheral blood. This CDR3 is CASRPSSGQETQYF. The CDR3 nucleotides are TGTGCCAGCAGACCCAGCAGCGGTCAAGAGACCCAGTACTTC.